The rows below give T cell receptor beta chains drawn from one sample of a study of shared clonotypes between healthy human individuals. Clones were read by immunoSEQ multiplex PCR, and TCRdb kept only the in-frame ones, dropping some. Seen here are 650,000 to 800,000 clones, about 91% observed once, and the top ten hold 20% to 25%. Sequencing was carried out using naive CD8+ T cells sorted from blood. The receptors were sampled from a man aged 30 to 45 in good health. CDR3s include the opening cysteine and the closing phenylalanine or tryptophan. D genes are given only for firm matches. Size values are once, few and many counts, or a class for expanded clones, and some rows have none.

>TRBJ2-7|-|-|TRBV10-1
CASSPVGGPGLQEQYF
TGCGCCAGCAGTCCAGTCGGGGGACCCGGGTTGCAGGAGCAGTACTTC
>TRBJ1-1|-|-|TRBV7-3
CASSLVKTASTEAFF
TGTGCCAGCAGCTTAGTAAAGACTGCCAGCACTGAAGCTTTCTTT
>TRBJ2-7|-|few|TRBV14
CASSPARGNYEQYF
TGTGCCAGCAGCCCGGCTCGGGGTAACTACGAGCAGTACTTC
>TRBJ2-7|TRBD2|once|TRBV7-9
CASSLFSGSFHEQYF
TGTGCCAGCAGCCTGTTTAGCGGGAGTTTCCACGAGCAGTACTTC
>TRBJ2-7|TRBD1|-|TRBV27
CASSFFGDRTYEQYF
TGTGCCAGCAGTTTTTTCGGGGACAGAACATACGAGCAGTACTTC
>TRBJ2-2|-|few|TRBV6-1
CASSEIHVRNPHRELFF
TGTGCCAGCAGTGAAATCCATGTGCGGAACCCCCACCGGGAGCTGTTTTTT
>TRBJ2-1|-|-|TRBV7-9
CASSLGGGSYNEQFF
TGTGCCAGCAGCTTAGGAGGGGGCTCCTACAATGAGCAGTTCTTC
>TRBJ2-7|-|-|TRBV28
CASSFGPYEQYF
TGTGCCAGCAGTTTCGGACCTTACGAGCAGTACTTC
>TRBJ2-7|TRBD2|-|TRBV5-6
CASSVRLAGDEQYF
TGTGCCAGCAGCGTCAGACTAGCGGGAGACGAGCAGTACTTC
>TRBJ2-3|TRBD2|few|TRBV9
CASSATSGGTDTQYF
TGTGCCAGCAGCGCCACTAGCGGGGGGACAGATACGCAGTATTTT
>TRBJ2-2|-|-|TRBV7-6
CASSLAGTGELFF
TGTGCCAGCAGCTTAGCTGGCACCGGGGAGCTGTTTTTT
>TRBJ2-7|-|-|TRBV18
CASSPLSRRLGLGYEQYF
TGTGCCAGCTCACCACTCTCCCGCCGCCTGGGCCTCGGCTACGAGCAGTACTTC
>TRBJ2-1|-|-|TRBV19
CASSVLGNEQFF
TGTGCCAGTAGTGTCCTCGGCAATGAGCAGTTCTTC
>TRBJ2-7|TRBD2|-|TRBV6-5
CASSLAASYEQYF
TGTGCCAGCAGTCTAGCGGCCTCCTACGAGCAGTACTTC
>TRBJ2-3|-|-|TRBV27
CASNGVIGGTDTQYF
TGTGCCAGCAACGGGGTAATTGGGGGGACCGATACGCAGTATTTT
>TRBJ2-2|-|-|TRBV6-1
CASSGYGMQSTGELFF
TGTGCCAGCAGTGGATACGGGATGCAAAGCACCGGGGAGCTGTTTTTT
>TRBJ2-3|-|-|TRBV7-3
CASSTTAGGRLSTDTQYF
TGTGCCAGCAGCACCACTGCGGGCGGACGTTTGAGCACAGATACGCAGTATTTT
>TRBJ2-7|TRBD2|-|TRBV27
CASSSGLAYAHYEQYF
TGTGCCAGCAGTTCCGGACTAGCCTATGCCCACTACGAGCAGTACTTC
>TRBJ1-1|-|-|TRBV2
CASSEVTAMNTEAFF
TGTGCCAGCAGTGAAGTTACAGCCATGAACACTGAAGCTTTCTTT
>TRBJ2-7|-|-|TRBV7-9
CASSLSDNSYEQYF
TGTGCCAGCAGCTTATCAGACAACTCCTACGAGCAGTACTTC
>TRBJ2-7|-|-|TRBV18
CASSPFYRNQAYEQYF
TGTGCCAGCTCACCGTTTTACCGTAACCAGGCCTACGAGCAGTACTTC
>TRBJ2-7|-|-|TRBV4-1
CASSRGLEPHEQYF
TGCGCCAGCAGCCGAGGGTTGGAACCCCACGAGCAGTACTTC
>TRBJ2-7|TRBD1|once|TRBV11-2
CASSSLDREASYEQYF
TGTGCCAGCAGCTCTCTGGACAGGGAGGCTTCCTACGAGCAGTACTTC
>TRBJ2-1|-|-|TRBV5-4
CASSPAEVDEQFF
TGTGCCAGCAGCCCAGCAGAGGTCGATGAGCAGTTCTTC
>TRBJ2-1|-|-|TRBV2
CASSEALGAYNEQFF
TGTGCCAGCAGTGAAGCGCTTGGGGCATACAATGAGCAGTTCTTC
>TRBJ2-1|-|-|TRBV29-1
CSVEALYNEQFF
TGCAGCGTTGAAGCTTTGTACAATGAGCAGTTCTTC
>TRBJ1-1|TRBD1|-|TRBV27
CASSLTGFLGQVAGFPEAFF
TGTGCCAGCAGTTTAACGGGGTTTTTGGGACAGGTCGCGGGATTTCCTGAAGCTTTCTTT
>TRBJ2-1|-|-|TRBV27
CASSLGLARYNEQFF
TGTGCCAGCAGTTTAGGCCTAGCGCGTTACAATGAGCAGTTCTTC
>TRBJ2-1|TRBD2|-|TRBV4-1
CASSTTSGELIGDEQFF
TGCGCCAGCAGCACGACTAGCGGGGAGCTAATAGGGGATGAGCAGTTCTTC